A few counts support the clone carrying this TCR beta chain. Germline and junction disagree at one end, which may indicate a read error. The second PCR ran roughly 7 to 12 cycles with a sample-barcoded 5' primer and J-beta primers. TCRdb used MiXCR to reprocess the 5' RACE reads, holding one entry per CDR3 protein. The sample consists of some 800,000 distinct CDR3 sequences, approximately 25% of them appearing once. The record originates from a study of blood T cells in healthy people across ages. The CDR3 totals 12 residues. Germline V gives CDR1 SNHLY, CDR2 FYNNEI. This sample was also put to use in a study of T cells of mothers and their children.

This clonotype originated in a boy aged 5 to 17 in good health. The chain recombines TRBV2 with TRBJ1-4, with a tentative D call TRBD1 (6 bases). Source material: blood. The DNA of the CDR3 is TGTGCCAGCAGTGAATCCGCCGACAGGTTTACTTTT. Protein sequence: CASSESADRFTF.